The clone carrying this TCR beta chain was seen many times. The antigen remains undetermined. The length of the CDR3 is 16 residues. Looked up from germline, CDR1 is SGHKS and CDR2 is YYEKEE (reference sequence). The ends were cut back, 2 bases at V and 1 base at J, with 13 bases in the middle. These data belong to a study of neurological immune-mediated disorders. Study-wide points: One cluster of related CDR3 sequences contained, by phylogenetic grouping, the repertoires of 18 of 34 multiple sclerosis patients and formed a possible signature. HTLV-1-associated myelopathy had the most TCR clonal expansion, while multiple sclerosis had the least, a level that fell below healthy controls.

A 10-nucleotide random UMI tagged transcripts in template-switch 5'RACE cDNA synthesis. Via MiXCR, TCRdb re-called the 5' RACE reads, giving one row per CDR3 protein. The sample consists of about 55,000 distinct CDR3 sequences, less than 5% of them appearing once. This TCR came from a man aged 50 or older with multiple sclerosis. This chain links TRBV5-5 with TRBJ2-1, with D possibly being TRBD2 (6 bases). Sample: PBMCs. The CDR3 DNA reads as TGTGCCAGCAGCTTAGGGCTCCGGGGGTCCTACAATGAGCAGTTCTTC. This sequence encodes CASSLGLRGSYNEQFF.